The entry that follows covers one T cell receptor (beta chain) sequence. Its cognate antigen has yet to be identified. The input lacks base qualities; no much larger clone sits a single base away. This entry belongs to a study of shared clonotypes between healthy human individuals (TCRdb year 2020). About the study as a whole: The cohort included three men and two women between 18 and 49 years of age. For each donor, CD4 naive and CD4 memory were each run on three plates, CD8 naive on two plates, and CD8 memory on one plate. Blood TCR repertoires of about 5 healthy adults were deeply sequenced to estimate repertoire size and the extent of clonotype sharing between individuals. To increase sequencing depth and limit assay-specific biases, different laboratories used diverse techniques to prepare libraries and sequence TCR repertoires. Between about 0.85 and 9.5 billion PBMCs per donor were obtained by leukapheresis.

Germline trimming amounts to 0 bases on V and 5 bases on J, with 5 as the count of junction bases outside the gene matches. As encoded in the germline V gene, CDR1 is SGHDT while CDR2 is YYEEEE. The CDR3 measures 15 amino acids from cysteine to phenylalanine. The retained sequence is limited to the CDR3, 45 bases, with the frame set at the first base. TCR CDR3 regions were amplified from genomic DNA by multiplex PCR using the deep immunoSEQ assay. Extracted genomic DNA from each cell subset was spread evenly across all wells of several immunoSEQ 96-well plates, with each plate serving as a replicate. Each replicate PCR for sorted subsets received about 210 ng genomic DNA, equal to roughly 29,000 T cell genomes. Purified libraries were quantified with a Qubit 3.0 fluorometer, sized on a Bioanalyzer 2100, and re-quantified with the KAPA Library Quantification kit. A separate single-read 150-cycle Illumina NextSeq 550 flow cell was used to sequence each immunoSEQ 96-well plate. In the paper's pipeline: The immunoSEQ output contained only junctional sequences without quality scores, so filtering could not match that applied to full-length reads. To assign V/J genes and CDR3, sequences were annotated using PyIR, a Python wrapper for IgBLAST v1.9, with IMGT germline references. Reads were filtered out if the reads had weak V/J assignments (E-value above 1e-6), no CDR3, stop codons, out-of-frame junctions, or ambiguous translated residues. V3J clonotypes were defined as sequences sharing the same inferred V gene, J gene, and CDR3 amino acid sequence. The percentage overlap between two repertoires was calculated by dividing the number of shared unique clonotypes by the size of the smaller repertoire. Richness of each repertoire was evaluated using RTK rarefaction, the Chao1 estimator, and Recon v2.1 estimates of unobserved clonotypes. For all TCRbeta clonotypes obtained by the gDNA method from a handful of donors, generation probabilities were computed with OLGA. Drawn from immuneACCESS, this table holds only the in-frame rearrangements with V and J called that TCRdb kept. Clones are partly lost; checked studies trace under half to an unresolved V gene and leave the rest unexplained. That table gives V, J and clone size, and the DNA gave D and trimming. The sample yields some 2.1 million clones; roughly 95% were counted once. The ten top clones hold 0.85% to 1.2% of the sample.

CD8 naive samples were obtained by positive selection for CCR7 among CD45RO-negative cells, yielding a CD45RA+CCR7+ population from which TemRA cells were excluded. Healthy HIV-negative adults with no recently reported acute infections or vaccinations were included as donors. Every donor was a Caucasian adult residing in Nashville, Tennessee, USA. After blood collection by leukapheresis, PBMCs were isolated using Ficoll-Histopaque density gradient centrifugation and then cryopreserved in the vapor phase of liquid nitrogen. Analytical flow cytometry was used to check the purity and quantity of each magnetically sorted T cell population. Genomic DNA was isolated from each sorted fraction and quantified by UV absorbance on a Nanodrop 2000c. Overall study results and their limits: Pairwise subsampling indicated that sequencing depth was expected to affect the degree of clonotype sharing among donors. Sampling was limited to blood, and TCR repertoires in tissue likely differ from TCR repertoires in blood. Estimated clonotype richness was generally larger for naive than for memory subsets. About 4.5% of naive CD4, 3% to 3.5% of naive CD8, roughly 2.5% of memory CD4, and less than 0.45% of memory CD8 clonotypes were shared across a few donors. Incomplete sequencing was indicated by rarefaction of sorted-subset datasets, despite the large sequencing depth. Because the study included a small number of donors, the genetic and exposure-history diversity represented was limited. Higher generation probabilities were observed for clonotypes shared by all four sorted-subset donors than for non-shared clonotypes.

The chain links TRBV5-6 with TRBJ1-2; TRBD1 aligns with 9 central bases. This sequence was found in a man younger than 35 in good health. Input material: naive CD8+ T cells sorted from blood. The sample's cell subset or site label, in plain terms: CD45RA+CCR7+. The CDR3 amino acid sequence is: CASSLVQGAGYGYTF. The DNA sequence is TGTGCCAGCAGCTTGGTACAGGGGGCTGGATATGGCTACACCTTC.